One sample yielded the 29 T cell receptor beta chains listed below, sequenced in a study of cytotoxic CD8 clonotypes in ibrutinib-treated CLL. Method: immunoSEQ multiplex PCR; TCRdb's copy keeps in-frame clones and lacks some. Of hundreds of thousands of clones in the sample, roughly 70% were seen once. The sequencing here drew on PBMCs, taken after 24 months of ibrutinib treatment. The receptors come from a human donor with chronic lymphocytic leukemia.

This clone was recorded only once. The gene calls are TRBV20-1 and TRBJ2-5; D is ambiguous. The V end was cut by 8 bases, the J end by 4 bases, with 5 bases between. The CDR3 consists of 9 residues. Per germline, CDR1 DFQATT and CDR2 SNEGSKA (reference sequence). The CDR3 coding sequence is TGCAGTTCGAGAGAGACCCAGTACTTC. Translating gives CSSRETQYF.

J is TRBJ2-7 and V is TRBV4-3; either TRBD1 or TRBD2 may fit D (5 bases each). The CDR3 spans 16 residues. CDR1 is LGHNA, CDR2 YSLEER, per germline. Trimming left V 1 base short and J 2 bases short, with 15 bases between. The CDR3 nucleotides are TGCGCCAGCAGCCAAGGTACGGGGCTCGGGACCTACGAGCAGTACTTC. Translated: CASSQGTGLGTYEQYF.

V gene TRBV27 combines with J gene TRBJ2-6; 8 bases match TRBD1. Germline V gene lookup returns CDR1 MNHEY and CDR2 SMNVEV (reference sequence). Losses at the gene ends were 3 bases for V and 2 bases for J; bases not matched to a gene: 6. This CDR3 contains 17 residues. The DNA for the CDR3 is TGTGCCAGCAGTTTTCACAGGGGGAACACTGGGGCCAACGTCCTGACTTTC. Amino acids: CASSFHRGNTGANVLTF.

The chain combines TRBV6-5 with TRBJ2-2, with D possibly called TRBD1 or TRBD2 (5 bases each). From germline, CDR1 is MNHEY and CDR2 SVGAGI. V lost 3 bases, J lost 3 bases, and 14 bases lay in between. The CDR3 has 16 residues. The CDR3 DNA reads as TGTGCCAGCAGTTATTACGGGACCTCCCACACCGGGGAGCTGTTTTTT. Translated: CASSYYGTSHTGELFF.

The chain combines TRBV18 with TRBJ2-5, with D perhaps matching TRBD1 (6 bases). The V gene lost 6 bases and the J gene lost 5 bases, with 16 bases spanning the gap. Germline V gene data show CDR1 as KGHSH and CDR2 as LQKENI. This CDR3 is 14 amino acids long. The CDR3 region has the DNA TGTGCCAGCTCGTATAACAGGGTAGGCGAGACCCAGTACTTC. Its translation is CASSYNRVGETQYF.

This chain joins TRBV28 and TRBJ1-5; D is unresolved. Germline V gene lookup returns CDR1 MDHEN and CDR2 SYDVKM. This CDR3 is 14 amino acids long. Trimming took 3 bases from V and 0 from J, leaving 6 bases between them. The CDR3 DNA follows: TGTGCCAGCAGTTTTATGGTTAGCAATCAGCCCCAGCATTTT. It encodes CASSFMVSNQPQHF.

V is TRBV28 and J is TRBJ2-1, with TRBD1 matching 8 bases. Per germline, CDR1 MDHEN and CDR2 SYDVKM. With V trimmed by 4 bases and J by 6 bases, 5 bases remained unmatched. This CDR3 is 14 amino acids long. CDR3 sequence (DNA): TGTGCCAGCAGTTCCCCACAGGGGGTCAATGAGCAGTTCTTC. Amino acid sequence: CASSSPQGVNEQFF.

V is TRBV27 and J is TRBJ2-7; D uncertain. CDR1 and CDR2 (germline): MNHEY, SMNVEV (reference sequence). Trimming took off 5 bases at V and 6 bases at J, with 11 bases between the two ends. The CDR3 runs 12 residues. For the CDR3, the DNA is TGTGCCAGCAGTCCAGGATGGGGCGAGCAGTACTTC. Protein product: CASSPGWGEQYF.

The table lists this clone with a few counts. The V gene is TRBV6-6, the J gene TRBJ2-5; 9 nucleotides match TRBD2. The ends lost 6 bases at V and 4 bases at J; junction bases unmatched: 6. The CDR3 is made up of 14 amino acids. Looked up from germline, CDR1 is MNHNY and CDR2 is SVGAGI (reference sequence). The CDR3 spells CASRGSGSRETQYF. In DNA form, the CDR3 reads TGTGCCAGCAGGGGTAGCGGGAGTCGAGAGACCCAGTACTTC.

The chain couples TRBV2 to TRBJ2-1; D is uncertain. This CDR3 region has 11 residues. V gave up 7 bases and J gave up 13 bases, with 14 bases separating them. Germline V gives CDR1 SNHLY, CDR2 FYNNEI. The DNA of the CDR3 is TGTGCCAGCATCGGCCTTGGGTCTCAGTTCTTC. Translating gives CASIGLGSQFF.

J is TRBJ2-5 and V is TRBV16, with D uncertain. With 0 bases removed from V and 3 bases from J, the gap between germline ends came to 8 bases. The length of the CDR3 is 14 residues. The germline CDR1 and CDR2 sequences are KGHSY and FQNENV. The DNA for the CDR3 is TGTGCCAGCAGCCAATCATATAGGAAAGAGACCCAGTACTTC. This translates into CASSQSYRKETQYF.

A few counts support this clone. This chain joins TRBV21-1 and TRBJ2-4; the listed D gene, TRBD2, was not tested against the DNA. TRBV21-1 is a documented pseudogene. This CDR3 has 17 residues. CDR3 sequence: CASSKVGVGGGVNIQYF. CDR3 coding DNA: TGTGCCAGCAGCAAAGTCGGCGTGGGCGGAGGGGTAAACATTCAGTACTTC.

There are a few counts of this clone. The chain carries TRBV4-2 and TRBJ2-3; 7 nucleotides match TRBD2. Germline assignment: CDR1 LGHNA and CDR2 YNFKEQ. The junction had 11 bases not matched to a gene; V was cut back by 4 bases and J by 4 bases. The CDR3 has 16 amino acids. The CDR3 loop is CASSRAAGEWADTQYF. The CDR3 coding sequence is TGTGCCAGCAGCCGGGCTGCGGGAGAGTGGGCAGATACGCAGTATTTT.

The V and J genes are TRBV11-2 and TRBJ2-3; 13 nucleotides agree with TRBD2. Germline V gene lookup returns CDR1 SGHAT and CDR2 FQNNGV. Germline trimming cut 5 bases from V and 4 bases from J; bases unmatched to any gene: 6. The CDR3 length is 16 residues. CDR3 bases: TGTGCCAGCAGCCCCCGACTAGCGGGAGGCCCAGATACGCAGTATTTT. Translation gives CASSPRLAGGPDTQYF.

With regard to this clone: Distinct nucleotide sequences in the sample also encode this CDR3. This rearrangement joins TRBV7-9 to TRBJ2-2, with unresolved D. CDR3 length: 11 amino acids. V lost 0 bases and J lost 7, with 0 bases in between. The germline V gene encodes CDR1 SEHNR and CDR2 FQNEAQ (reference sequence). The CDR3 nucleotides are TGTGCCAGCAGCTTAGCCGGGGAGCTGTTTTTT. This gives the protein CASSLAGELFF. The full variable domain, in which reference TRBV7-9 and TRBJ2-2 provide the parts outside the CDR3, is DTGVSQNPRHKITKRGQNVTFRCDPISEHNRLYWYRQTLGQGPEFLTYFQNEAQLEKSRLLSDRFSAERPKGSFSTLEIQRTEQGDSAMYLCASSLAGELFFGEGSRLTVL.

The genes are TRBV7-9 and TRBJ2-5, with no clear D. In germline, CDR1 is SEHNR, CDR2 FQNEAQ (reference sequence). The CDR3 is 14 amino acids. V lost 1 base, J lost 7 bases, and 13 bases lay in between. The CDR3: CASSLDVLGVTQYF. The CDR3 coding sequence is TGTGCCAGCAGCTTAGACGTACTTGGAGTGACCCAGTACTTC. Complete variable domain (other parts from reference TRBV7-9 and TRBJ2-5): DTGVSQNPRHKITKRGQNVTFRCDPISEHNRLYWYRQTLGQGPEFLTYFQNEAQLEKSRLLSDRFSAERPKGSFSTLEIQRTEQGDSAMYLCASSLDVLGVTQYFGPGTRLLVL.

The chain has TRBV19 and TRBJ2-7; D remains ambiguous. Germline V gene lookup returns CDR1 LNHDA and CDR2 SQIVND (reference sequence). The V gene lost 10 bases and the J gene lost 4 bases, with 11 bases spanning the gap. CDR3 size: 11 residues. CDR3 in amino acids: CATQLAYEQYF. Here the CDR3 DNA reads TGTGCCACCCAACTCGCATACGAGCAGTACTTC.

The rearrangement uses TRBV18 and TRBJ2-1; D may be TRBD1 or TRBD2 (7 bases each). Germline values: CDR1 KGHSH, CDR2 LQKENI. This CDR3 has 15 residues. The V end lost 6 bases, the J end lost 4 bases, and 16 bases lay between the germline ends. This chain's CDR3 is CASSTGTGGYNEQFF. The CDR3 DNA reads as TGTGCCAGCTCGACAGGGACGGGGGGATACAATGAGCAGTTCTTC.

This clone was counted between two and nine times. The chain recombines TRBV2 with TRBJ1-3, with TRBD1 matching 8 bases. The CDR3 extends over 15 amino acids. Trimming removed 6 bases from V and 0 bases from J; junction bases left unmatched: 4. CDR1 and CDR2 from the germline V gene are SNHLY and FYNNEI. The CDR3 region has the DNA TGTGCCAGCAGCCCACAGGGGGTCTCTGGAAACACCATATATTTT. It yields the protein CASSPQGVSGNTIYF.

The chain combines TRBV7-2 with TRBJ1-5; maybe TRBD1 (5 bases). The CDR3 runs to 15 residues. Trimming stripped 1 base from V and 6 bases from J, with 13 bases between. Germline lookup yields CDR1 SGHTA and CDR2 FQGNSA. The DNA for the CDR3 is TGTGCCAGCAGCTTAGGAAGTCAGGGAGCTCAGCCCCAGCATTTT. Protein sequence: CASSLGSQGAQPQHF.

The V gene is TRBV7-8, the J gene TRBJ1-1; no definite D call. The germline V and J ends were trimmed by 3 bases and 0 bases, with 11 bases remaining between them. Germline V lookup: CDR1 SGHVS, CDR2 FQNEAQ. The CDR3 has 15 residues. The CDR3 bases are TGTGCCAGCAGCTTCACGGGAGCCGTGAACACTGAAGCTTTCTTT. This encodes CASSFTGAVNTEAFF. The entire variable domain, with the rest obtained from reference TRBV7-8 and TRBJ1-1, is as follows: GAGVSQSPRYKVAKRGQDVALRCDPISGHVSLFWYQQALGQGPEFLTYFQNEAQLDKSGLPSDRFFAERPEGSVSTLKIQRTQQEDSAVYLCASSFTGAVNTEAFFGQGTRLTVV.

This clone occurred a few times. This rearrangement joins TRBV18 to TRBJ2-6; the D is unclear. Trimming stripped 0 bases from V and 11 bases from J, with 11 bases between. In germline, CDR1 is KGHSH, CDR2 LQKENI. The CDR3 loop spans 14 amino acids. DNA for the CDR3: TGTGCCAGCTCACCACCGACCAGCGATCACGTCCTGACTTTC. Translating it yields CASSPPTSDHVLTF. The whole variable domain, remainder taken from reference TRBV18 and TRBJ2-6, is NAGVMQNPRHLVRRRGQEARLRCSPMKGHSHVYWYRQLPEEGLKFMVYLQKENIIDESGMPKERFSAEFPKEGPSILRIQQVVRGDSAAYFCASSPPTSDHVLTFGAGSRLTVL.

This clone occurred a few times. V is TRBV19 and J is TRBJ1-2, with D unresolved. This CDR3 is built from 12 residues. V lost 6 bases to trimming and J lost 5 bases, with 10 bases between them. Germline-derived CDR1 and CDR2 are LNHDA and SQIVND (reference sequence). CDR3 in DNA: TGTGCCAGTAGATGGACTGATTATGGCTACACCTTC. It translates to CASRWTDYGYTF.

The rearrangement links TRBV5-8 to TRBJ1-1; TRBD1 matches 8 bases. The J segment lost 4 bases and the V segment lost 4 bases, leaving 9 bases of the junction unmatched. CDR1 is SGHTS and CDR2 is YDEGEE in the germline V gene. The CDR3 covers 15 residues. CDR3 coding DNA: TGTGCCAGCAGCCGGGGGTCAGGGGGCGGCACTGAAGCTTTCTTT. It encodes CASSRGSGGGTEAFF.

The V call is TRBV30, the J call TRBJ2-7; TRBD2 agrees at 8 bases. Germline-derived CDR1 and CDR2 are GTSNPN and SVGIG (reference sequence). V dropped 0 bases and J dropped 6; count of bases not matched to a gene: 10. The CDR3 has 15 amino acids. The CDR3: CAWSVIGAGAPEQYF. As DNA, the CDR3 is TGTGCCTGGAGTGTAATCGGAGCGGGAGCTCCCGAGCAGTACTTC.

This clone was seen a handful of times. The chain couples TRBV28 to TRBJ1-5; D may be TRBD1 (5 bases). V gave up 8 bases and J gave up 9 bases, with 8 bases separating them. The CDR3 covers 10 residues. In germline, CDR1 is MDHEN, CDR2 SYDVKM. CDR3 residues: CASGDWPQHF. DNA of the CDR3: TGTGCCAGCGGGGACTGGCCCCAGCATTTT.

The chain uses TRBV7-8 and TRBJ2-1; D unclear. The CDR3 runs to 14 residues. Germline V CDR1 and CDR2: SGHVS, FQNEAQ. Trimming removed 8 bases at V and 6 bases at J, with 17 bases between. CDR3 DNA sequence: TGTGCCAGCTCGTGGGCGTACGAAGTCAATGAGCAGTTCTTC. Residues: CASSWAYEVNEQFF.

The chain is built from TRBV4-1 and TRBJ2-1, with 8 bases identical to TRBD2. V gave up 8 bases and J gave up 7 bases; unmatched junction bases: 1. The CDR3 consists of 11 residues. Germline V CDR1 and CDR2: MGHRA, YSYEKL. The CDR3 here is CASQRGNEQFF. Here the CDR3 DNA reads TGCGCCAGCCAGCGGGGGAATGAGCAGTTCTTC.

V and J are TRBV6-5 and TRBJ2-3; 8 bases line up with TRBD2. After removal of 10 bases from V and 2 bases from J, the junction contained 5 bases not matched to a gene. This CDR3 is 13 amino acids long. Germline V gene data show CDR1 as MNHEY and CDR2 as SVGAGI. CDR3 residues: CATRTSLTDTQYF. In nucleotides, the CDR3 is TGTGCCACCCGGACTAGCCTCACAGATACGCAGTATTTT.